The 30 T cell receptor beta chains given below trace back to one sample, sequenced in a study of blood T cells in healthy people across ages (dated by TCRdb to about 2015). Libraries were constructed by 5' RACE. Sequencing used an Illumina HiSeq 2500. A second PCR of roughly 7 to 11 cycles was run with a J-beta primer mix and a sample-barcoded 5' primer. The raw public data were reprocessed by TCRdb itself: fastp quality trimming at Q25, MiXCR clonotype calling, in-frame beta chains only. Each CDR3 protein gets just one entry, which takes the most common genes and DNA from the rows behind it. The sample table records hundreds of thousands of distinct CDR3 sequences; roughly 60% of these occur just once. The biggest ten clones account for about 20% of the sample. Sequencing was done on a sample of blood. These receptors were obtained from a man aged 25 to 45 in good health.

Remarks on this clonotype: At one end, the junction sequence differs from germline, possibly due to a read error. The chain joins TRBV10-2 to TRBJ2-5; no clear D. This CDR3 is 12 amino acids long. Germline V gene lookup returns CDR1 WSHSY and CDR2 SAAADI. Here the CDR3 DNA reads TGCGCCAGCAGGGAGTCTCAAGAGACCCAGTACTTC. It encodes CASRESQETQYF.

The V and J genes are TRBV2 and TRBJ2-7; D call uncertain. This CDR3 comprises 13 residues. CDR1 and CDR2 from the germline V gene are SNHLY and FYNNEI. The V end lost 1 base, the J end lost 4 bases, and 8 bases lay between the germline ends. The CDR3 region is CASSEVKVYEQYF. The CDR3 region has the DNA TGTGCCAGCAGTGAAGTTAAGGTTTACGAGCAGTACTTC.

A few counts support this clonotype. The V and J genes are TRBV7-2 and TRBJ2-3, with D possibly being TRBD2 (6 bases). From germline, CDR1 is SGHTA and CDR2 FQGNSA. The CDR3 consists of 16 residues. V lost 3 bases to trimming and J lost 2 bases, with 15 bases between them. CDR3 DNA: TGTGCCAGCAGCTTCCGGCGGGACTTAGTCACAGATACGCAGTATTTT. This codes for CASSFRRDLVTDTQYF. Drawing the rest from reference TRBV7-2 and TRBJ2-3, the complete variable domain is GAGVSQSPSNKVTEKGKDVELRCDPISGHTALYWYRQSLGQGLEFLIYFQGNSAPDKSGLPSDRFSAERTGGSVSTLTIQRTQQEDSAVYLCASSFRRDLVTDTQYFGPGTRLTVL.

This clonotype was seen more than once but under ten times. The CDR3 DNA sequence: TGTGCCAGCAGCTTTCGGGACTCTCAGCAGTTCTTC. It yields the protein CASSFRDSQQFF. The genes are TRBV13 and TRBJ2-1; perhaps TRBD2 as D (6 bases). Between the trimmed V and J ends, which lost 3 bases and 11 bases, there was a span of 11 bases. This CDR3 region has 12 residues. Germline V gene sequence: CDR1 PRHDT, CDR2 FYEKMQ (reference sequence).

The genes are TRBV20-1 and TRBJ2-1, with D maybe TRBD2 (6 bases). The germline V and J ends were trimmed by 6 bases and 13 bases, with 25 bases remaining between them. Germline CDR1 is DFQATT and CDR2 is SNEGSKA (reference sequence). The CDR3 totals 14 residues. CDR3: CSASPGLPHQQQFF. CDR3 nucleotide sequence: TGCAGTGCGTCGCCGGGACTCCCCCATCAACAACAGTTCTTC.

The CDR3 protein is CSASSGLAGFYNEQFF. The CDR3 nucleotides read TGCAGTGCGAGTAGCGGTCTAGCGGGATTCTACAATGAGCAGTTCTTC. J is TRBJ2-1 and V is TRBV20-1; 9 nucleotides line up with TRBD2. With V trimmed by 6 bases and J by 3 bases, 12 bases remained unmatched. The germline V gene has CDR1 DFQATT and CDR2 SNEGSKA (reference sequence). This CDR3 has 16 amino acids.

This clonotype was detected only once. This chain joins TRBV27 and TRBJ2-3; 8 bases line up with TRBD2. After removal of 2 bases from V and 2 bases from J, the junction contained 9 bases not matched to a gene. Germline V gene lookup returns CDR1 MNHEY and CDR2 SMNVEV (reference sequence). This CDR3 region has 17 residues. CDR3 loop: CASSLASGSPATDTQYF. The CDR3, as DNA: TGTGCCAGCAGTTTAGCTAGCGGGTCCCCGGCCACAGATACGCAGTATTTT.

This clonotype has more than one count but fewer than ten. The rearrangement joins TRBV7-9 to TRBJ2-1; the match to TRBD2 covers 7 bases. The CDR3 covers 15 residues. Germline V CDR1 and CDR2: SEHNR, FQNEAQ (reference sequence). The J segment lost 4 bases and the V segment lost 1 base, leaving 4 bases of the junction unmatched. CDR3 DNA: TGTGCCAGCAGCTTAGGTAGGGGACTATACAATGAGCAGTTCTTC. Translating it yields CASSLGRGLYNEQFF.

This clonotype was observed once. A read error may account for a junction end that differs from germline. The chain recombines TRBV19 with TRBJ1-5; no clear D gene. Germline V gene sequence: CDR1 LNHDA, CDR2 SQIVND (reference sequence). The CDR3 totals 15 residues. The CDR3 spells CVSSMDVSPNQPQHF. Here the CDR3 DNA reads TGTGTCAGTAGTATGGATGTCAGCCCCAATCAGCCCCAGCATTTT.

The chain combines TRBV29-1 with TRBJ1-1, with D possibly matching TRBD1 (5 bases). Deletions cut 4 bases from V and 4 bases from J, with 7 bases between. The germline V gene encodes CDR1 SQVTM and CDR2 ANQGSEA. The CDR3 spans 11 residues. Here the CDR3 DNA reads TGCAGCGTTGGGGGGGGCACTGAAGCTTTCTTT. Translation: CSVGGGTEAFF.

CDR3 loop: CASSPSIGLAEQYF. CDR3 DNA sequence: TGTGCCAGCAGCCCCTCCATCGGACTAGCGGAGCAGTACTTC. The V and J genes are TRBV7-2 and TRBJ2-7; 9 bases match TRBD2. Germline assignment: CDR1 SGHTA and CDR2 FQGNSA. The CDR3 spans 14 residues. V lost 5 bases, J lost 7 bases, and 9 bases stayed unmatched.

The CDR3 DNA reads as TGTGCCAGCAGGTCAACACCCACCTACGAGCAGTACTTC. This codes for CASRSTPTYEQYF. V is TRBV2 and J is TRBJ2-5; no clear D gene. Near its end, the DNA agrees better with TRBJ2-7, so the J call may be wrong. Germline CDR1 SNHLY, CDR2 FYNNEI. This CDR3 has 13 amino acids.

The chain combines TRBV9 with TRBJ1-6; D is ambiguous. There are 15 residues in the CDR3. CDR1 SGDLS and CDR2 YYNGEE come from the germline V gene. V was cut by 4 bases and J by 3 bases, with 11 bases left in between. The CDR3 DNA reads TGTGCCAGCAGCCCTTCCGGGGACTATAATTCACCCCTCCACTTT. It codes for CASSPSGDYNSPLHF.

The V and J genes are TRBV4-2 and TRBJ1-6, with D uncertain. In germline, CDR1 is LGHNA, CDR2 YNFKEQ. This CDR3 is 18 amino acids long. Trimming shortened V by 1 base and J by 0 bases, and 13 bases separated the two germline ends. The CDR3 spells CASSQAIGSSSYNSPLHF. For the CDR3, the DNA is TGTGCCAGCAGCCAAGCTATAGGTTCGAGCTCCTATAATTCACCCCTCCACTTT.

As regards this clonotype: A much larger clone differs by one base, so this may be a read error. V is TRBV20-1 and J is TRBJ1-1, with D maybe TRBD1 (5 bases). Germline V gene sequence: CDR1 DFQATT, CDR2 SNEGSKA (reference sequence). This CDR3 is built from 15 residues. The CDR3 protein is CNASGAMAVGTEAFF. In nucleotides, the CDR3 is TGCAATGCTAGTGGGGCCATGGCTGTGGGCACTGAAGCTTTCTTT.

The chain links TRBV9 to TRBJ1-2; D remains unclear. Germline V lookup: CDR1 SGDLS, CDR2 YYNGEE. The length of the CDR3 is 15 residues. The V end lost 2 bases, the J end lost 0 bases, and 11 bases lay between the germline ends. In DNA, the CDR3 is TGTGCCAGCAGCGTCAAAAGGGATGCTAACTATGGCTACACCTTC. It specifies CASSVKRDANYGYTF.

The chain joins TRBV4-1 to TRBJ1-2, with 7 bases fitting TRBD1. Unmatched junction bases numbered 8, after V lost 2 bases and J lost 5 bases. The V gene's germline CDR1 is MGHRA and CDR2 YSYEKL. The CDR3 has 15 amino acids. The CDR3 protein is CASSQTDRVGYGYTF. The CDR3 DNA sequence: TGCGCCAGCAGCCAAACCGACAGGGTAGGTTATGGCTACACCTTC.

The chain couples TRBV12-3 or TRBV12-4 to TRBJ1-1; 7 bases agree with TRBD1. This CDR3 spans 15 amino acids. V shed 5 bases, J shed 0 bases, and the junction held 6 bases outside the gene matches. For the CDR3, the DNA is TGTGCCAGCAGTCCCCCGACAGGGATGAACACTGAAGCTTTCTTT. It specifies CASSPPTGMNTEAFF.

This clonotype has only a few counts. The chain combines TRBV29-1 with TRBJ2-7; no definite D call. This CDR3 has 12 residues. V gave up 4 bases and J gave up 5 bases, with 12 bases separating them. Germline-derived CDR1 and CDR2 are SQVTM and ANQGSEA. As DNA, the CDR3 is TGCAGCGTTGTTTCCAGGATGCACGAGCAGTACTTC. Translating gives CSVVSRMHEQYF.

The CDR3 bases are TGTGCCATCAGTGAGCTCGGGTACGGCGAGCAGTACTTC. Encoded protein: CAISELGYGEQYF. This chain joins TRBV10-3 and TRBJ2-4, with D hard to call. The DNA end lines up better with TRBJ2-7; the J call may be wrong. There are 13 residues in the CDR3. The germline V gene has CDR1 ENHRY and CDR2 SYGVKD.

The CDR3 sequence is CSAIGLGRTYEQYF. The CDR3 DNA sequence: TGCAGTGCTATCGGTTTGGGGAGGACCTACGAGCAGTACTTC. J is TRBJ2-7 and V is TRBV20-1, with D possibly matching TRBD2 (6 bases). Germline V gives CDR1 DFQATT, CDR2 SNEGSKA (reference sequence). V gave up 4 bases and J gave up 2 bases, with 15 bases separating them. The CDR3 runs 14 residues.

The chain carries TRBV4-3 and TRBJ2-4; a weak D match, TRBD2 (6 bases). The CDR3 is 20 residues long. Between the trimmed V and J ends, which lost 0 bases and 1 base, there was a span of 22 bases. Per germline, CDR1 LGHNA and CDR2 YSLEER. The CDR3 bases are TGCGCCAGCAGCCAAGACGGACCGGGGGTGGGCTTCAAGGCCAAAAACATTCAGTACTTC. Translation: CASSQDGPGVGFKAKNIQYF.

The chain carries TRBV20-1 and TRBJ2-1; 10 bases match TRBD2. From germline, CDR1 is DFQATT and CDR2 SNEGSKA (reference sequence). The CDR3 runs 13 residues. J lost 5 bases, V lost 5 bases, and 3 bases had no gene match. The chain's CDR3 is CSAGGLANNEQFF. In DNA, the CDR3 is TGCAGTGCTGGGGGACTAGCGAACAATGAGCAGTTCTTC.

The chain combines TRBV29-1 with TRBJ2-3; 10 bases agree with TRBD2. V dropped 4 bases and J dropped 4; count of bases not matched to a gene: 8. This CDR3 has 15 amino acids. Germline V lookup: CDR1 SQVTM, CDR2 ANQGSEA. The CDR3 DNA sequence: TGCAGCGTTGGGTCTAGCGGGGGAGAATCAGATACGCAGTATTTT. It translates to CSVGSSGGESDTQYF.

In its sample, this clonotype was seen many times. The CDR3 DNA reads as TGTGCCAGCAGCTTTTCCAGAGATTCCTACGAGCAGTACTTC. Amino acid sequence: CASSFSRDSYEQYF. This sequence joins TRBV27 and TRBJ2-7; D gene uncertain. Germline CDR1 MNHEY, CDR2 SMNVEV (reference sequence). Trimming removed 6 bases at V and 1 base at J, with 13 bases between. CDR3 length: 14 residues.

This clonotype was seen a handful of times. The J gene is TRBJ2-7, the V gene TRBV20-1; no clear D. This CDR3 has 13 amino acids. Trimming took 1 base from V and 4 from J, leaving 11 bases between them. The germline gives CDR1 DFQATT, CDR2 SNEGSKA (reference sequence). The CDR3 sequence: CSARAPTRYEQYF. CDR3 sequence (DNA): TGCAGTGCTAGAGCCCCTACCAGATACGAGCAGTACTTC.

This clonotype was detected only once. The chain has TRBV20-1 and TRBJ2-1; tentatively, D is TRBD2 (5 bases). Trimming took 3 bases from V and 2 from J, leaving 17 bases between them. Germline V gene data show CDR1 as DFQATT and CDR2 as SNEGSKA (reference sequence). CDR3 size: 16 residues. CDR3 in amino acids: CSASPVSVLTYNEQFF. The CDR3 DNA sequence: TGCAGTGCTAGCCCGGTTAGCGTCCTCACCTACAATGAGCAGTTCTTC.

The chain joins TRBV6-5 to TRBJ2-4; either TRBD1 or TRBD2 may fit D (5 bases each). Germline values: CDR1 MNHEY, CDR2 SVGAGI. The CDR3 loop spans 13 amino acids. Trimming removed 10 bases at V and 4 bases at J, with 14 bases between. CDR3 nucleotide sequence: TGTGCCAACCCCCGGGGCGGAAAAAACATTCAGTACTTC. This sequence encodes CANPRGGKNIQYF.

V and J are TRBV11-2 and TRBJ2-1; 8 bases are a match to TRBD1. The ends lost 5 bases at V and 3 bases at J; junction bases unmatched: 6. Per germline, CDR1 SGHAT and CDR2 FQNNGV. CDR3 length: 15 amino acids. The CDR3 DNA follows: TGTGCCAGCAGCCTTGGACAGGGACACTACAATGAGCAGTTCTTC. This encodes CASSLGQGHYNEQFF.

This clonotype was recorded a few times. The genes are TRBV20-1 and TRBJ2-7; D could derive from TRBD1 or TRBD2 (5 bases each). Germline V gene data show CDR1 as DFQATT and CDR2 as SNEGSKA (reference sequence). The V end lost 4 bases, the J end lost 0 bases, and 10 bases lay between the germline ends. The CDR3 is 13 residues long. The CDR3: CSANVGVSYEQYF. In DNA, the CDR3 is TGCAGTGCTAATGTGGGGGTCTCCTACGAGCAGTACTTC.